What follows describes a single TCR beta chain. Libraries were prepared by immunoSEQ multiplex PCR; TCRdb keeps only in-frame clonotypes and omits some of them. This repertoire shows around 72,000 clones, approximately 93% found once; its top ten account for roughly 2.2%. This record comes from a study of OX40 agonist ivuxolimab in advanced cancers. This CDR3 is 14 amino acids long. Between the trimmed V and J ends, which lost 4 bases and 12 bases, there was a span of 19 bases. Germline CDR1 SGHRS, CDR2 YFSETQ. The sample here was CD4+ or CD8+ T cells sorted from blood, taken in a trial of the OX40 agonist ivuxolimab. V usage is TRBV5-1 and J usage is TRBJ1-4; possible D gene TRBD1, 6 bases. The sequence was collected from an adult with an advanced solid tumor such as melanoma, head and neck, liver or kidney cancer. Written as DNA, the CDR3 is TGCGCCAGCAGCCCAGGACAGCACCTGAGTGAACTGTTTTTT. Amino acid sequence: CASSPGQHLSELFF.